The 17 T cell receptor beta chains below were found in one sample sequenced in a study of T cell responses to AZD1222 COVID-19 vaccine. Here immunoSEQ multiplex PCR was the method, and the copy in TCRdb shows in-frame clones only, minus some. The sample lists more than 50,000 clones; roughly 85% were seen once. Sequenced material: peripheral blood, taken on day 0 of AZD1222 vaccination. All receptors come from an adult in good health.

The chain has TRBV5-4 and TRBJ2-5; no reliable D call. V lost 5 bases, J lost 5 bases, and 10 bases lay in between. The CDR3 is 12 amino acids. Germline loops: CDR1 SGHNT, CDR2 YYREEE (reference sequence). Written as DNA, the CDR3 is TGTGCCAGCAGTTATGAGGCGGAGACCCAGTACTTC. This encodes CASSYEAETQYF.

This rearrangement joins TRBV7-2 to TRBJ2-7; 8 bases agree with TRBD2. This CDR3 is built from 18 residues. The V segment lost 5 bases and the J segment 1 base; nucleotides outside the gene matches: 16. Per the germline V gene, CDR1 is SGHTA and CDR2 is FQGNSA. The CDR3 DNA reads TGTGCCAGCAGCCTACCTCTTGGCGGGGGGCCCGGGTCCTACGAGCAGTACTTC. Protein product: CASSLPLGGGPGSYEQYF.

The rearrangement joins TRBV12-3 or TRBV12-4 to TRBJ1-5; no definite D call. The CDR3 has 12 amino acids. Trimming pared 3 bases from V and 7 bases from J, leaving 7 bases between. This chain's CDR3 is CASSFPPQPQHF. The CDR3 DNA reads TGTGCCAGCAGTTTCCCCCCGCAGCCCCAGCATTTT.

The rearrangement joins TRBV7-6 to TRBJ2-5; tentatively, D is TRBD2 (6 bases). Germline V lookup: CDR1 SGHVS, CDR2 FNYEAQ. The V gene lost 9 bases and the J gene lost 4 bases, with 24 bases spanning the gap. CDR3 length: 16 amino acids. Here the CDR3 reads CASRYTTTSLGETQYF. Here the CDR3 DNA reads TGTGCCAGTCGGTACACGACGACTAGTTTGGGAGAGACCCAGTACTTC.

The table lists this clone with a few counts. CDR3 sequence (DNA): TGCAGTGCTAGTCGTTTCGATAGCAATCAGCCCCAGCATTTT. Its protein product is CSASRFDSNQPQHF. V gene TRBV20-1 combines with J gene TRBJ1-5; no reliable D call. Trimming left V 3 bases short and J 0 bases short, with 9 bases between. The CDR3 runs to 14 residues. Germline V gives CDR1 DFQATT, CDR2 SNEGSKA (reference sequence).

The chain recombines TRBV21-1 with TRBJ1-2; TRBD1 is taken as the D call from the table, unchecked against the DNA. TRBV21-1 is assigned pseudogene status. This CDR3 is 14 amino acids long. The CDR3 nucleotides read TGTGCCAGCATAAAAGGTCGAGGGGGCTATGGCTACACCTTC. Translation: CASIKGRGGYGYTF.

This chain connects TRBV7-2 to TRBJ1-1; D may be TRBD1 (5 bases). The germline V gene encodes CDR1 SGHTA and CDR2 FQGNSA. The CDR3 covers 15 residues. The germline V and J ends were trimmed by 5 bases and 5 bases, with 18 bases remaining between them. The CDR3 sequence: CASSPPSGRVTEAFF. In nucleotides, the CDR3 is TGTGCCAGCAGCCCACCCTCGGGCAGGGTTACTGAAGCTTTCTTT. The whole variable domain, filled in from reference TRBV7-2 and TRBJ1-1, reads GAGVSQSPSNKVTEKGKDVELRCDPISGHTALYWYRQSLGQGLEFLIYFQGNSAPDKSGLPSDRFSAERTGGSVSTLTIQRTQQEDSAVYLCASSPPSGRVTEAFFGQGTRLTVV.

The chain recombines TRBV5-6 with TRBJ2-4; TRBD1 agrees at 11 bases. V lost 3 bases and J lost 2; bases outside the gene matches: 13. The CDR3 is made up of 19 amino acids. Germline lookup yields CDR1 SGHDT and CDR2 YYEEEE. For the CDR3, the DNA is TGTGCCAGCAGCTCTGGACAGGGGGCGCCGGGGATACCCAAAAACATTCAGTACTTC. The encoded protein is CASSSGQGAPGIPKNIQYF. Filled out from reference TRBV5-6 and TRBJ2-4, the complete variable domain reads DAGVTQSPTHLIKTRGQQVTLRCSPKSGHDTVSWYQQALGQGPQFIFQYYEEEERQRGNFPDRFSGHQFPNYSSELNVNALLLGDSALYLCASSSGQGAPGIPKNIQYFGAGTRLSVL.

This chain uses TRBV4-1 with TRBJ2-2, with 7 bases fitting TRBD2. CDR3 length: 17 amino acids. Germline loops: CDR1 MGHRA, CDR2 YSYEKL. V was clipped by 0 bases and J by 2 bases; unmatched bases: 6. DNA for the CDR3: TGCGCCAGCAGCCAAGATCTTAGCGGGTACAACACCGGGGAGCTGTTTTTT. Amino acid sequence: CASSQDLSGYNTGELFF.

The chain has TRBV9 and TRBJ1-2; no clear D. With 4 bases removed from V and 13 bases from J, the gap between germline ends came to 17 bases. Per the germline V gene, CDR1 is SGDLS and CDR2 is YYNGEE. The CDR3 length is 12 residues. In nucleotides, the CDR3 is TGTGCCAGCAGCCCCTCTGGGTACCCCAGCACCTTC. Amino acids: CASSPSGYPSTF.

The chain recombines TRBV4-2 with TRBJ2-5; 10 bases agree with TRBD2. The junction had 15 bases not matched to a gene; V was cut back by 4 bases and J by 7 bases. Germline V CDR1 and CDR2: LGHNA, YNFKEQ. The CDR3 sequence is 17 residues long. The CDR3, as DNA: TGTGCCAGCAGCCCAGCCGACCAGCGGGGGGGAATGCGGACCCAGTACTTC. It codes for CASSPADQRGGMRTQYF.

The chain employs TRBV7-8 and TRBJ2-1; D uncertain. Germline CDR1 SGHVS, CDR2 FQNEAQ. The CDR3 has 18 amino acids. Trimming took 5 bases from V and 4 from J, leaving 24 bases between them. Here the CDR3 DNA reads TGTGCCAGCAGCCCCCGTCGTTTAACGCAATCCGAGTACAATGAGCAGTTCTTC. It encodes CASSPRRLTQSEYNEQFF.

In DNA, the CDR3 is TGTGCCAGCACGTCCGAGGGGGGGACTGAAGCTTTCTTT. It codes for CASTSEGGTEAFF. The chain is built from TRBV3-1 (or the pseudogene TRBV3-2) and TRBJ1-1, with D perhaps TRBD1 (6 bases). Trimming took 7 bases from V and 5 from J, leaving 14 bases between them. Looked up from germline, CDR1 is LGHDT and CDR2 is YNNKEL (reference sequence). The CDR3 contains 13 residues.

V gene TRBV6-5 combines with J gene TRBJ1-2; 7 nucleotides match TRBD1. Losses at the gene ends were 6 bases for V and 4 bases for J; bases not matched to a gene: 11. The CDR3 length is 15 residues. CDR1 MNHEY and CDR2 SVGAGI come from the germline V gene. CDR3 in amino acids: CASSPYRGGGYGYTF. The DNA for the CDR3 is TGTGCCAGCAGCCCCTACAGGGGCGGTGGCTATGGCTACACCTTC.

This clone was seen only once. V is TRBV5-1 and J is TRBJ2-1; 9 bases are a match to TRBD1. CDR1 SGHRS and CDR2 YFSETQ come from the germline V gene. V shed 4 bases and J 4 bases; nucleotides not matched to a gene: 3. This CDR3 region has 14 residues. The DNA of the CDR3 is TGCGCCAGCAGCCGACAGGGGGATTACAATGAGCAGTTCTTC. Protein: CASSRQGDYNEQFF.

The chain employs TRBV2 and TRBJ1-1, with D unclear. CDR1 is SNHLY and CDR2 is FYNNEI in the germline V gene. This CDR3 is built from 10 residues. The germline V and J ends were trimmed by 9 bases and 9 bases, with 11 bases remaining between them. CDR3 sequence (DNA): TGTGCCAGTTTGGATGAAAAAGCTTTCTTT. It encodes CASLDEKAFF.

This chain links TRBV7-9 with TRBJ1-2; no clear D gene. V was pared by 3 bases and J by 5 bases, with 19 bases between. CDR1 and CDR2 from the germline V gene are SEHNR and FQNEAQ (reference sequence). The CDR3 runs to 16 residues. CDR3 sequence reads: CASSFSHIDKGYGYTF. Here the CDR3 DNA reads TGTGCCAGCAGCTTTTCCCATATTGACAAAGGGTATGGCTACACCTTC.